Listed here are 9 T cell receptor beta chains from one sample, sequenced in a study of CD8+ T cells in alopecia areata. Reverse transcription of extracted RNA yielded cDNA, which provided the sequencing template. Clones were read by immunoSEQ multiplex PCR, and TCRdb kept only the in-frame ones, dropping some. The sample comprises fewer than 200,000 clones, 50% to 75% of which are singletons, and roughly 14% rests with the top ten. Sequenced material: CD4+ T cells sorted from blood, taken at week 0. These TCRs come from a human donor with alopecia areata.

The V call is TRBV5-6, the J call TRBJ1-2, with a weak D call TRBD1 (6 bases). V lost 3 bases and J lost 4, with 10 bases in between. Germline CDR1 and CDR2: SGHDT and YYEEEE. The CDR3 length is 13 residues. The CDR3 loop reads CASSSGTSYGYTF. The CDR3 DNA follows: TGTGCCAGCAGCTCTGGGACAAGCTATGGCTACACCTTC.

This clone has a handful of counts. CDR3 nucleotide sequence: TGTGCCAGCAGGACGACGAACACCGGGGAGCTGTTTTTT. Amino acids: CASRTTNTGELFF. The chain combines TRBV27 with TRBJ2-2; no definite D call. V was clipped by 6 bases and J by 0 bases, with 5 bases between them. Germline assignment: CDR1 MNHEY and CDR2 SMNVEV (reference sequence). The CDR3 spans 13 residues.

This sequence joins TRBV6-5 and TRBJ2-3, with TRBD2 as a possible D gene (5 bases). Per germline, CDR1 MNHEY and CDR2 SVGAGI. The V end lost 6 bases, the J end lost 0 bases, and 10 bases lay between the germline ends. The CDR3 extends over 14 amino acids. DNA of the CDR3: TGTGCCAGCAGCTTAGCGACTAGCACAGATACGCAGTATTTT. Its translation: CASSLATSTDTQYF.

The rearrangement links TRBV30 to TRBJ2-2; D is uncertain. The CDR3 is made up of 13 amino acids. Per germline, CDR1 GTSNPN and CDR2 SVGIG (reference sequence). The V and J ends lost 3 bases and 4 bases respectively, with 9 bases between them. The CDR3 coding sequence is TGTGCCTGGAGGACCGCCCCCACCGGGGAGCTGTTTTTT. Residues: CAWRTAPTGELFF.

The chain couples TRBV30 to TRBJ2-5; 7 bases align to TRBD1. Judging by the DNA end, TRBJ2-7 fits better; the J call may be wrong. The length of the CDR3 is 14 residues. The V gene's germline CDR1 is GTSNPN and CDR2 SVGIG (reference sequence). CDR3 DNA sequence: TGTGCCTGGAGTTCAGGGGGAACCCCCTACGAGCAGTACTTC. Protein sequence: CAWSSGGTPYEQYF.

V is TRBV6-5 and J is TRBJ1-1, with a weak D call TRBD1 (5 bases). The CDR3 is 11 amino acids. V lost 5 bases and J 8 bases, leaving 9 bases between the germline ends. CDR1 MNHEY and CDR2 SVGAGI come from the germline V gene. The CDR3 nucleotides read TGTGCCAGCAGTAGCAACAGGGAAGCTTTCTTT. This gives the protein CASSSNREAFF.

This clone has only a few counts. The chain links TRBV5-1 to TRBJ1-1; D is unclear. Germline loops: CDR1 SGHRS, CDR2 YFSETQ. The CDR3 runs 15 residues. Between the trimmed V and J ends, which lost 1 base and 1 base, there was a span of 11 bases. The CDR3 bases are TGCGCCAGCAGCTTGTACGGGCCTGGGAACACTGAAGCTTTCTTT. The encoded protein is CASSLYGPGNTEAFF.

This chain links TRBV5-6 with TRBJ2-2; D is tentatively TRBD1 or TRBD2 (5 bases each). The CDR3 contains 14 residues. Trimming took off 0 bases at V and 4 bases at J, with 7 bases between the two ends. In germline, CDR1 is SGHDT, CDR2 YYEEEE. This chain's CDR3 is CASSLGGVTGELFF. The CDR3 region has the DNA TGTGCCAGCAGCTTGGGAGGGGTCACCGGGGAGCTGTTTTTT.

The V and J genes are TRBV5-1 and TRBJ2-3, with 8 nucleotides matching TRBD2. The germline V gene has CDR1 SGHRS and CDR2 YFSETQ. The CDR3 covers 17 residues. V was clipped by 4 bases and J by 2 bases; unmatched bases: 12. This CDR3 reads CASSPGGAGAFTDTQYF. The DNA of the CDR3 is TGCGCCAGCAGCCCAGGTGGAGCGGGGGCGTTCACAGATACGCAGTATTTT.